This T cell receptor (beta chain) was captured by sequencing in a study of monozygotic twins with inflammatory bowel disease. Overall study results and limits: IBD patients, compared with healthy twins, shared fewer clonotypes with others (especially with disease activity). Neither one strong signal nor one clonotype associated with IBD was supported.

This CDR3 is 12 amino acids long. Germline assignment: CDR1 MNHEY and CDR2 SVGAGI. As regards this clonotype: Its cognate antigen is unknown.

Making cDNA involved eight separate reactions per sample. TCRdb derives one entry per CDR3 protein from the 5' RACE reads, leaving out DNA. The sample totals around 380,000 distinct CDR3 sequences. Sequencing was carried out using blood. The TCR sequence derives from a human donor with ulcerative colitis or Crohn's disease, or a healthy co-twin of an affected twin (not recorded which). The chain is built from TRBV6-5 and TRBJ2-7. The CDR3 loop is CAKRQANYEQYF.